The clone carrying this T cell receptor (beta chain) was observed at least ten times. The entry originates in a study of T cells in Graves' hyperthyroidism and ophthalmopathy. Between the trimmed V and J ends, which lost 3 bases and 2 bases, there was a span of 8 bases. Germline CDR1 and CDR2: MDHEN and SYDVKM. The CDR3 sequence is 13 residues long. TCR beta CDR3 region amplification was performed from RNA transcripts. TCR CDR3 regions were first amplified by RT-PCR with HTBI primers. TCRdb reanalysed the multiplex PCR reads using MiXCR and keeps one entry per CDR3 protein. The sample comprises about 520,000 distinct CDR3 sequences, less than 25% of which are singletons, and around 27% rests with the top ten.

The gene calls are TRBV28 and TRBJ2-7; a weak D match, TRBD1 (6 bases). The sample taken for sequencing was blood. The receptor was isolated from a man aged 18 to 29 with Graves' hyperthyroidism. The CDR3 region has the DNA TGTGCCAGCAGTTTGCCAGGGGCCTACGAGCAGTACTTC. Protein sequence: CASSLPGAYEQYF.